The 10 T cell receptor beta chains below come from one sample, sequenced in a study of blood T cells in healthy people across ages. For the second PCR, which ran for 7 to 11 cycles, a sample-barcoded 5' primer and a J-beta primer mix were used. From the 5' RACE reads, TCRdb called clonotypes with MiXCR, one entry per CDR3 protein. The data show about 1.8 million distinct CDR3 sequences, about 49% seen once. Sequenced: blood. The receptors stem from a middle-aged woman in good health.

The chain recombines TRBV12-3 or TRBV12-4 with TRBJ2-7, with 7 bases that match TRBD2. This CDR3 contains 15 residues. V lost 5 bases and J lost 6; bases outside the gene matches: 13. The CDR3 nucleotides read TGTGCCAGCAGTGTCCCGTGGGGCCGGGGGGTCGAGCAGTACTTC. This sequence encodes CASSVPWGRGVEQYF.

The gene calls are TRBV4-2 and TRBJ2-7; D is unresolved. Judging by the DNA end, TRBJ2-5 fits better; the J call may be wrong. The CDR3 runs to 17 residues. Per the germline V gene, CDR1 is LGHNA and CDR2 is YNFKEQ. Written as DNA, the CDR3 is TGTGCCAGCAGCCAAGGTGGTGACGCTCAAAGGTCGGAGACCCAGTACTTC. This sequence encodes CASSQGGDAQRSETQYF.

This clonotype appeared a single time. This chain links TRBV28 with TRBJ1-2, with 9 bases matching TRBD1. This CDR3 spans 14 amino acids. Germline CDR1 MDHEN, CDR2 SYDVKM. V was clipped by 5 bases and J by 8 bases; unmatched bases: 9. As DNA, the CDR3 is TGTGCCAGCAGTCCAGGACAGGGGCCCACGGGCTACACCTTC. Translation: CASSPGQGPTGYTF.

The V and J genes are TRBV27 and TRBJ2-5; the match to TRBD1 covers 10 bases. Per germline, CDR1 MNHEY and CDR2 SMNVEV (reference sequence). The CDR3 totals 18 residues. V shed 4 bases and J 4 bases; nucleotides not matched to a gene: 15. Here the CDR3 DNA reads TGTGCCAGCAGTTCACTCGGACAGGGGGTTCTTTATCGAGAGACCCAGTACTTC. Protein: CASSSLGQGVLYRETQYF.

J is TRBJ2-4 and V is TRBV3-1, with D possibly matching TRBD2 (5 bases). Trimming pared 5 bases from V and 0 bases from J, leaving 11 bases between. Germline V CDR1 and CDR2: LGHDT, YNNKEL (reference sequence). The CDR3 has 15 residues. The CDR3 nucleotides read TGTGCCAGCAGCGCCGGGAAGGTAGCCAAAAACATTCAGTACTTC. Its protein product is CASSAGKVAKNIQYF.

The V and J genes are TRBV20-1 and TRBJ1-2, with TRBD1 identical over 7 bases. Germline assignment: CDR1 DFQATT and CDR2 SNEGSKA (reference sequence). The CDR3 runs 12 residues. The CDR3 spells CRGEGADYGYTF. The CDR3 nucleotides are TGCAGGGGGGAGGGGGCGGATTATGGCTACACCTTC.

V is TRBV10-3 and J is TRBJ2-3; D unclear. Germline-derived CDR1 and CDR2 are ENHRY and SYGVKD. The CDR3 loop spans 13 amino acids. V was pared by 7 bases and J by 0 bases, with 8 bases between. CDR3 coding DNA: TGTGCCATCATGGCCGTTAGCACAGATACGCAGTATTTT. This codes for CAIMAVSTDTQYF.

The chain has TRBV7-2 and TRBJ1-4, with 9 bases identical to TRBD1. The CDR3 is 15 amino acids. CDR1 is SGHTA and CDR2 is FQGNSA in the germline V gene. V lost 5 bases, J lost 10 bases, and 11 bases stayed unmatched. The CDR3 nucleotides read TGTGCCAGCAGCGACCGGGGGACAGGGACAGGAAAACTGTTTTTT. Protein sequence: CASSDRGTGTGKLFF.

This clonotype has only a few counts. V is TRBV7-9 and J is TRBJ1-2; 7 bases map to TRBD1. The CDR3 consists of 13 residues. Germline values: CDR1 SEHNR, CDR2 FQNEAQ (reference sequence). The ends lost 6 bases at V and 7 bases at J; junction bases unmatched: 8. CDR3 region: CASREGDSAGYTF. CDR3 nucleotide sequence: TGTGCCAGCAGAGAAGGGGACAGCGCTGGCTACACCTTC.

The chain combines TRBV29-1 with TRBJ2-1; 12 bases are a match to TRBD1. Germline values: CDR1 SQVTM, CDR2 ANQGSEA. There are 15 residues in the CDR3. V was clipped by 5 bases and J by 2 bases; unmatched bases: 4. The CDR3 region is CSVSGTGGAYNEQFF. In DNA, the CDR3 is TGCAGCGTTTCCGGGACAGGGGGCGCCTACAATGAGCAGTTCTTC.